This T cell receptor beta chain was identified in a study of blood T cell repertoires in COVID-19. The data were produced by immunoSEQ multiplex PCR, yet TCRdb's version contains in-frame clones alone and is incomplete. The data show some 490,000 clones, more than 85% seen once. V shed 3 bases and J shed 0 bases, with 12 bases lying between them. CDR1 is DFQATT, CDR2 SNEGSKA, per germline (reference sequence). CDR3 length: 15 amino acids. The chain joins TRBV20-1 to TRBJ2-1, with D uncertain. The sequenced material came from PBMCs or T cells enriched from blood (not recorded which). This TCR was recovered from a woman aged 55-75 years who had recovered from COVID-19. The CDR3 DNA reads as TGCAGTGCTAGTTTGGGCACCCACTCCTACAATGAGCAGTTCTTC. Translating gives CSASLGTHSYNEQFF.